These 27 T cell receptor beta chains came from one sample sequenced in a study of T cells in Graves' hyperthyroidism and ophthalmopathy. It was RNA transcripts that yielded the amplified TCR beta CDR3 regions. HTBI primers drove first-round RT-PCR of the TCR CDR3. TCRdb itself ran the multiplex PCR reads through MiXCR, one entry per CDR3 protein. The sample shows hundreds of thousands of distinct CDR3 sequences, over 15% of them seen only once. Material: blood. These receptors were obtained from a woman between 50 and 59 years old with Graves' hyperthyroidism that later progressed to Graves' ophthalmopathy.

This clonotype was detected only a few times. This chain links TRBV19 with TRBJ1-1; D remains unclear. Trimming left V 6 bases short and J 2 bases short, with 7 bases between. Germline-derived CDR1 and CDR2 are LNHDA and SQIVND (reference sequence). This CDR3 spans 12 amino acids. The CDR3 nucleotides are TGTGCCAGTAGATGGCAAAACACTGAAGCTTTCTTT. It specifies CASRWQNTEAFF. The variable domain in full, with the rest retrieved from reference TRBV19 and TRBJ1-1, is DGGITQSPKYLFRKEGQNVTLSCEQNLNHDAMYWYRQDPGQGLRLIYYSQIVNDFQKGDIAEGYSVSREKKESFPLTVTSAQKNPTAFYLCASRWQNTEAFFGQGTRLTVV.

The gene calls are TRBV5-1 and TRBJ1-2; no firm D call. The CDR3 spans 13 residues. V lost 3 bases to trimming and J lost 6 bases, with 12 bases between them. Germline CDR1 reads SGHRS; CDR2 reads YFSETQ. CDR3 nucleotides: TGCGCCAGCAGCTCTCTCGAGCACAATGGCTACACCTTC. Protein product: CASSSLEHNGYTF.

The CDR3 DNA is TGTGCCAGCAGCTTCGGGACAGCTTACAATGAGCAGTTCTTC. It codes for CASSFGTAYNEQFF. The chain links TRBV7-9 to TRBJ2-1, with 7 positions matching TRBD1. The germline V gene has CDR1 SEHNR and CDR2 FQNEAQ (reference sequence). With 3 bases clipped from V and 4 bases from J, the junction kept 3 bases outside the gene matches. This CDR3 has 14 residues.

This clonotype has a count of ten or more. The genes are TRBV30 and TRBJ2-5; 7 positions agree with TRBD1. There are 14 residues in the CDR3. The germline V gene encodes CDR1 GTSNPN and CDR2 SVGIG (reference sequence). Germline trimming cut 1 base from V and 2 bases from J; bases unmatched to any gene: 4. CDR3 coding DNA: TGTGCCTGGAGTGGGCCGGGACAGCAAGAGACCCAGTACTTC. It translates to CAWSGPGQQETQYF.

This clonotype was detected ten times or more. V is TRBV12-3 or TRBV12-4 and J is TRBJ2-7, with D maybe TRBD2 (6 bases). This CDR3 is 16 amino acids long. V lost 2 bases and J 2 bases, leaving 16 bases between the germline ends. The CDR3 is CASSLSPGLGAYEQYF. DNA for the CDR3: TGTGCCAGCAGTTTAAGTCCGGGACTTGGAGCCTACGAGCAGTACTTC.

This clonotype was detected ten times or more. The chain employs TRBV5-1 and TRBJ1-1; no reliable D call. V was pared by 1 base and J by 0 bases, with 7 bases between. This CDR3 has 14 amino acids. CDR1 and CDR2 from the germline V gene are SGHRS and YFSETQ. Here the CDR3 reads CASSLREMNTEAFF. The CDR3 nucleotides read TGCGCCAGCAGCTTGAGGGAAATGAACACTGAAGCTTTCTTT.

Regarding this clonotype: One base away lies a much larger clone, so this may be a sequencing read error. The gene calls are TRBV30 and TRBJ2-1, with D perhaps TRBD1 or TRBD2 (6 bases each). There are 14 residues in the CDR3. CDR1 and CDR2 (germline): GTSNPN, SVGIG (reference sequence). Deletions cut 0 bases from V and 9 bases from J, with 15 bases between. The DNA for the CDR3 is TGTGCCTGGAGTGTTGGAGGGGGAGGCGCTGAGCAGTTCTTC. Translating it yields CAWSVGGGGAEQFF.

This chain uses TRBV10-2 with TRBJ2-6, with a weak D call TRBD1 (5 bases). The V end lost 7 bases, the J end lost 1 base, and 11 bases lay between the germline ends. The germline V gene encodes CDR1 WSHSY and CDR2 SAAADI. The CDR3 totals 15 residues. The CDR3 DNA sequence: TGCGCCAGCATTGACAGAATGTCTGGGGCCAACGTCCTGACTTTC. Its protein product is CASIDRMSGANVLTF.

The table lists this clonotype with many counts. J is TRBJ1-5 and V is TRBV30; TRBD1 matches 9 bases. The CDR3 has 15 residues. Germline V gene lookup returns CDR1 GTSNPN and CDR2 SVGIG (reference sequence). With V trimmed by 2 bases and J by 1 base, 3 bases remained unmatched. CDR3 in DNA: TGTGCCTGGAGTCACGGACAGGGGAGCAATCAGCCCCAGCATTTT. Protein product: CAWSHGQGSNQPQHF.

This sequence joins TRBV20-1 and TRBJ2-7; D unclear. Germline lookup yields CDR1 DFQATT and CDR2 SNEGSKA (reference sequence). The CDR3 loop spans 12 amino acids. Trimming stripped 2 bases from V and 3 bases from J, with 8 bases between. The CDR3 DNA reads TGCAGTGCTAGATCGGACCTCTACGAGCAGTACTTC. Encoded protein: CSARSDLYEQYF.

In its sample, this clonotype was seen many times. This rearrangement joins TRBV2 to TRBJ1-1; TRBD1 is a possible D gene (5 bases). CDR1 and CDR2 from the germline V gene are SNHLY and FYNNEI. V dropped 4 bases and J dropped 0 bases, with 9 bases sitting between them. CDR3 length equals 14 residues. CDR3 region: CASSAEGLNTEAFF. In DNA, the CDR3 is TGTGCCAGCAGTGCGGAGGGACTGAACACTGAAGCTTTCTTT. The variable domain in full, with the rest retrieved from reference TRBV2 and TRBJ1-1, is EPEVTQTPSHQVTQMGQEVILRCVPISNHLYFYWYRQILGQKVEFLVSFYNNEISEKSEIFDDQFSVERPDGSNFTLKIRSTKLEDSAMYFCASSAEGLNTEAFFGQGTRLTVV.

As regards this clonotype: Here the CDR3 omits its conserved ending phenylalanine or tryptophan, so a read error is the likely source. J is TRBJ1-1 and V is TRBV7-9; no reliable D call. Looked up from germline, CDR1 is SEHNR and CDR2 is FQNEAQ (reference sequence). Deletions cut 3 bases from V and 8 bases from J, with 10 bases between. The CDR3 totals 12 residues. In DNA form, the CDR3 reads TGTGCCAGCAGCTTTGCCGTAAAAGAAGCTTTCCTT. It translates to CASSFAVKEAFL.

This clonotype was found many times. The V gene is TRBV2, the J gene TRBJ2-3; D is ambiguous. This CDR3 has 14 amino acids. Germline V gene sequence: CDR1 SNHLY, CDR2 FYNNEI. V was pared by 3 bases and J by 5 bases, with 12 bases between. The DNA for the CDR3 is TGTGCCAGCAGTGATGACGACCTAGGAGATACGCAGTATTTT. Translated, it gives CASSDDDLGDTQYF. The entire variable domain, with the rest obtained from reference TRBV2 and TRBJ2-3, is as follows: EPEVTQTPSHQVTQMGQEVILRCVPISNHLYFYWYRQILGQKVEFLVSFYNNEISEKSEIFDDQFSVERPDGSNFTLKIRSTKLEDSAMYFCASSDDDLGDTQYFGPGTRLTVL.

This clonotype was found many times. CDR3 protein: CASSVRQGRTEAFF. The DNA of the CDR3 is TGTGCCAGCAGTGTGCGACAGGGTAGGACTGAAGCTTTCTTT. The genes are TRBV6-1 and TRBJ1-1; 7 bases map to TRBD1. V gave up 4 bases and J gave up 5 bases; unmatched junction bases: 7. In germline, CDR1 is MNHNS, CDR2 SASEGT. The CDR3 has 14 residues.

In regard to this clonotype: A much larger clone differs by one base, so this may be a read error. The chain uses TRBV12-3 or TRBV12-4 and TRBJ1-2; TRBD1 matches at 7 bases. Losses at the gene ends were 6 bases for V and 4 bases for J; bases not matched to a gene: 11. The CDR3 is 15 residues long. CDR3 coding DNA: TGTGCCAGCAGCGGACAGGAGGCCTTTAGCTATGGCTACACCTTC. Protein sequence: CASSGQEAFSYGYTF.

J is TRBJ1-6 and V is TRBV7-9; no clear D. The V end lost 4 bases, the J end lost 12 bases, and 28 bases lay between the germline ends. CDR1 SEHNR and CDR2 FQNEAQ come from the germline V gene (reference sequence). This CDR3 comprises 18 residues. CDR3 residues: CASSSAAPLRGRELPLHF. In DNA form, the CDR3 reads TGTGCCAGCAGCTCCGCCGCCCCTCTCCGAGGAAGGGAATTACCCCTCCACTTT.

This clonotype was observed a few times. CDR3: CASSFRDSYNEQFF. In DNA, the CDR3 is TGCGCCAGCAGCTTTAGGGACTCTTACAATGAGCAGTTCTTC. The V gene is TRBV5-1, the J gene TRBJ2-1; TRBD2 might be the D (6 bases). The germline V gene has CDR1 SGHRS and CDR2 YFSETQ. This CDR3 contains 14 residues. The germline V and J ends were trimmed by 2 bases and 4 bases, with 10 bases remaining between them.

Points on this clonotype: Its ends do not fully match the called genes, so a read error is possible. The V and J genes are TRBV27 and TRBJ1-1, with a weak D call TRBD1 (5 bases). Germline CDR1 is MNHEY and CDR2 is SMNVEV (reference sequence). There are 14 residues in the CDR3. The CDR3 spells CASTRPGGLTGAFF. In nucleotides, the CDR3 is TGTGCCAGCACACGACCCGGGGGATTGACTGGAGCTTTCTTT.

This clonotype occurred many times. The V gene is TRBV20-1, the J gene TRBJ2-7; D call uncertain. This CDR3 contains 15 residues. The V gene lost 1 base and the J gene lost 7 bases, with 20 bases spanning the gap. CDR1 and CDR2 from the germline V gene are DFQATT and SNEGSKA (reference sequence). CDR3 DNA sequence: TGCAGTGCTAGAGCTACTGCCGGTACCTATGGGGAGCAGTACTTC. Protein sequence: CSARATAGTYGEQYF.

This clonotype was counted many times. This chain joins TRBV3-1 and TRBJ1-1, with D tentatively TRBD1 (5 bases). Germline-derived CDR1 and CDR2 are LGHDT and YNNKEL (reference sequence). Trimming pared 5 bases from V and 4 bases from J, leaving 11 bases between. CDR3 length: 13 residues. The CDR3 loop is CASSAGRTTEAFF. CDR3 DNA: TGTGCCAGCAGCGCGGGACGCACCACTGAAGCTTTCTTT.

This chain uses TRBV11-2 with TRBJ2-2; D may match TRBD1 or TRBD2 (6 bases each). V lost 3 bases, J lost 3 bases, and 14 bases lay in between. From germline, CDR1 is SGHAT and CDR2 FQNNGV. This CDR3 has 16 amino acids. The CDR3 is CASSLSGRGDTGELFF. DNA of the CDR3: TGTGCCAGCAGCTTGTCGGGAAGGGGGGACACCGGGGAGCTGTTTTTT.

The chain links TRBV4-1 to TRBJ1-1; TRBD1 might be the D (5 bases). CDR1 is MGHRA, CDR2 YSYEKL, per germline. Trimming removed 0 bases from V and 11 bases from J, with 16 bases in between. This CDR3 region has 14 residues. The CDR3 bases are TGCGCCAGCAGCCAAGATGCCGGGGGAAACGATGCTTTCTTT. Its protein product is CASSQDAGGNDAFF.

This clonotype was counted only a few times. The J gene is TRBJ1-1, the V gene TRBV6-1; D unclear. CDR1 MNHNS and CDR2 SASEGT come from the germline V gene. The CDR3 is made up of 15 amino acids. V lost 7 bases to trimming and J lost 2 bases, with 17 bases between them. CDR3 bases: TGTGCCAGCACCCGGGGAGGGAGGAAAAACACTGAAGCTTTCTTT. Translated, it gives CASTRGGRKNTEAFF.

Comment on this clonotype: This may arise from a read error, as a much more abundant clone is one base away. The chain uses TRBV30 and TRBJ2-5, with TRBD2 identical over 8 bases. V was pared by 8 bases and J by 9 bases, with 11 bases of the junction left unmatched. The CDR3 totals 12 residues. CDR1 GTSNPN and CDR2 SVGIG come from the germline V gene (reference sequence). The DNA for the CDR3 is TGTGCCCGGAACTCGGGGGGGTTTGCCCAGTACTTC. It codes for CARNSGGFAQYF.

This clonotype was found many times. The J gene is TRBJ2-7, the V gene TRBV5-1; possibly TRBD1 or TRBD2 for D (5 bases each). This CDR3 comprises 13 residues. CDR1 SGHRS and CDR2 YFSETQ come from the germline V gene. The V gene lost 0 bases and the J gene lost 5 bases, with 9 bases spanning the gap. The CDR3 nucleotides read TGCGCCAGCAGCTTGGGAGGGGAGAACGAGCAGTACTTC. Protein: CASSLGGENEQYF. The full variable domain, in which reference TRBV5-1 and TRBJ2-7 provide the parts outside the CDR3, is KAGVTQTPRYLIKTRGQQVTLSCSPISGHRSVSWYQQTPGQGLQFLFEYFSETQRNKGNFPGRFSGRQFSNSRSEMNVSTLELGDSALYLCASSLGGENEQYFGPGTRLTVT.

This clonotype was counted many times. V and J are TRBV11-1 and TRBJ1-1, with D maybe TRBD1 (5 bases). From germline, CDR1 is SGHAT and CDR2 FQDESV (reference sequence). This CDR3 region has 14 residues. V was cut by 6 bases and J by 6 bases, with 17 bases left in between. CDR3 in amino acids: CASSPELGDPEAFF. Written as DNA, the CDR3 is TGTGCCAGCAGTCCCGAGCTGGGGGACCCTGAAGCTTTCTTT.

This chain joins TRBV20-1 and TRBJ2-7, with 10 bases lining up with TRBD2. The J segment lost 2 bases and the V segment lost 3 bases, leaving 13 bases of the junction unmatched. The CDR3 is 17 amino acids. Germline V gene data show CDR1 as DFQATT and CDR2 as SNEGSKA (reference sequence). Here the CDR3 DNA reads TGCAGTGCTAGTGTTTCTAGCGGGGGAGCCCTAGCCTACGAGCAGTACTTC. Amino acid sequence: CSASVSSGGALAYEQYF.